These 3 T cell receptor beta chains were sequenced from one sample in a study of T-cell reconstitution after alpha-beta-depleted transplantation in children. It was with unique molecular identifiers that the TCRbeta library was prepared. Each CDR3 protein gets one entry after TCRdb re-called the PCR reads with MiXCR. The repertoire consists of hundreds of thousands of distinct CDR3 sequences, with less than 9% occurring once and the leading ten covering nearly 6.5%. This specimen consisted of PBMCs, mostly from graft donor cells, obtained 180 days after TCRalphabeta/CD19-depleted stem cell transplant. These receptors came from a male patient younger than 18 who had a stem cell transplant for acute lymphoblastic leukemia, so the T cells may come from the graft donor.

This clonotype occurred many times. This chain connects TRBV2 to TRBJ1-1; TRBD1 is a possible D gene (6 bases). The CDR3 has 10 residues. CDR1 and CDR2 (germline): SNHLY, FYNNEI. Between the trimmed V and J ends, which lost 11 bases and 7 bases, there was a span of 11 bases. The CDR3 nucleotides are TGTGCCGCCCCCAGGGGTGAAGCTTTCTTT. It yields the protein CAAPRGEAFF.

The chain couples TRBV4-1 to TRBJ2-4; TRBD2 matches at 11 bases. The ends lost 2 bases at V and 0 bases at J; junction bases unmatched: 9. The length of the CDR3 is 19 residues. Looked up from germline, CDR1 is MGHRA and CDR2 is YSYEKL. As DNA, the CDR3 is TGCGCCAGCAGCCAACGGGTAGCGGGAGGGGGGGGAGCCAAAAACATTCAGTACTTC. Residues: CASSQRVAGGGGAKNIQYF.

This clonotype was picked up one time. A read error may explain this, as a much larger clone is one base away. This CDR3 reads CPSKATTYEQYF. In DNA form, the CDR3 reads TGTCCCAGCAAGGCGACTACCTACGAGCAGTACTTC. The chain combines TRBV28 with TRBJ2-7; tentatively, D is TRBD2 (5 bases). Germline-derived CDR1 and CDR2 are MDHEN and SYDVKM. The CDR3 runs to 12 residues.